Listed below are T cell receptor beta chains from one sample, sequenced in a study of blood T cell repertoires in COVID-19. Profiling relied on immunoSEQ multiplex PCR, and the TCRdb table lists in-frame clones only, not all of them. The data contain some 150,000 clones, around four fifths of them seen just once; the ten biggest clones take up under 3%. The sequenced sample was peripheral blood. These receptors were collected from a middle-aged woman with active or convalescent COVID-19. The CDR3 runs from the conserved cysteine through the conserved F or W.

cdr3_aa v_call
CASSPPVNTGTDTQYF TRBV18
CASSSPSPGLARGDTQYF TRBV28
CASSLLAGDHYGYTF TRBV18
CASNDRQGASVLAEAFF TRBV5-4
CASSMAPGGPNSPLHF TRBV19
CASSLGRGNEKLFF TRBV7-2
CASSGSLGQANTEAFF TRBV9
CASSSAKRGNQPQHF TRBV18
CATSSRTSGSTDTQYF TRBV15
CASSLARLSGANVLTF TRBV7-2
CASSPVNTEAFF TRBV5-5
CASSSLAGVPGGEPQHF TRBV28
CASSFGRADEQYF TRBV5-4
CASRPRGGYGYTF TRBV27
CASSLDPGTGIFYGYTF TRBV5-1
CASSLGQDPHGYTF TRBV5-1
CASSYIARGGTDTQYF TRBV18
CASSDGTGANQPQHF TRBV2
CASGTSGASTDTQYF TRBV10-2
CASSMTGGAETQYF TRBV19